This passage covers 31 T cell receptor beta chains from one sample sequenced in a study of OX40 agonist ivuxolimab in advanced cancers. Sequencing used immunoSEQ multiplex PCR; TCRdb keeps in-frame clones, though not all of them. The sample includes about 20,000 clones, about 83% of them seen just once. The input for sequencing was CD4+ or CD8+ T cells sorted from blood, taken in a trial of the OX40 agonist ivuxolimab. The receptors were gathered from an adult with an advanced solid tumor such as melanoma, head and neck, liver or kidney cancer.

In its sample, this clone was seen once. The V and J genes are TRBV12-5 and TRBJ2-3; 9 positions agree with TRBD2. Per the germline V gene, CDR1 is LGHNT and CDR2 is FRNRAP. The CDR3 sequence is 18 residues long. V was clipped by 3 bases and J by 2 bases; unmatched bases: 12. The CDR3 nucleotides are TGTGCTAGTGGTTTTGGAGCGGGAGGACTTACTTTCACAGATACGCAGTATTTT. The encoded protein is CASGFGAGGLTFTDTQYF.

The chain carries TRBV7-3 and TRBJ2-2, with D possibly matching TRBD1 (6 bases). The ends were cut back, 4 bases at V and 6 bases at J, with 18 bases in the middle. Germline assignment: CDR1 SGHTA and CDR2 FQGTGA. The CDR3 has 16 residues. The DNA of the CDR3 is TGTGCCAGCAGCTCGAGATCCAGGGGAGATGCCGGGGAGCTGTTTTTT. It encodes CASSSRSRGDAGELFF.

In DNA form, the CDR3 reads TGCAGCGTTGAAGTGACACTCGAACCGTACGATACGCAGTATTTT. Translating gives CSVEVTLEPYDTQYF. V and J are TRBV29-1 and TRBJ2-3, with D unclear. CDR1 and CDR2 (germline): SQVTM, ANQGSEA. The length of the CDR3 is 15 residues. The V end lost 1 base, the J end lost 6 bases, and 17 bases lay between the germline ends.

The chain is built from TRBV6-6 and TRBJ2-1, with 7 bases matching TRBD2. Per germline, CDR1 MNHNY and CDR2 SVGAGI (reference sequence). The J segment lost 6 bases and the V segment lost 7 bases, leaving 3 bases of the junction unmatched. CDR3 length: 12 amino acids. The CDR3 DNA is TGTGCCAGCAACTGGGGGGGCAATGAGCAGTTCTTC. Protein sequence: CASNWGGNEQFF.

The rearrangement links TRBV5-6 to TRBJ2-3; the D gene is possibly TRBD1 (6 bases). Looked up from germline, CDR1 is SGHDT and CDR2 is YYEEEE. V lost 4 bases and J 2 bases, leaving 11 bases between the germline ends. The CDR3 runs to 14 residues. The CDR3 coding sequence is TGTGCCAGCAGCCAGGGGAGTATCACAGATACGCAGTATTTT. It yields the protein CASSQGSITDTQYF.

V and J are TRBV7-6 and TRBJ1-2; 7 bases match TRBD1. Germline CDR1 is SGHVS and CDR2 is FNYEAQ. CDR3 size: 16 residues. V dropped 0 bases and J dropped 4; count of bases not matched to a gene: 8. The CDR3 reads CASSLAISGGSYGYTF. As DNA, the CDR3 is TGTGCCAGCAGCTTAGCGATTTCAGGGGGGTCCTATGGCTACACCTTC.

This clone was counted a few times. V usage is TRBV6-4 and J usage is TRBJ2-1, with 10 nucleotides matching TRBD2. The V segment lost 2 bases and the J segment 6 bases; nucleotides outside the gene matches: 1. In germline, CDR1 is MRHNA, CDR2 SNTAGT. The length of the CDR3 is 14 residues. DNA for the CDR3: TGTGCCAGCAGTGACAGCGGGGGGGCCAATGAGCAGTTCTTC. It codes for CASSDSGGANEQFF.

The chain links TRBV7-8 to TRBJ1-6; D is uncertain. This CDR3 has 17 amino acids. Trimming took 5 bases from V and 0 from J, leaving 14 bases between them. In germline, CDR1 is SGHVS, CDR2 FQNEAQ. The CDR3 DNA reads TGTGCCAGCAGCAGATACAGAGAAAGCTCCTATAATTCACCCCTCCACTTT. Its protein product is CASSRYRESSYNSPLHF.

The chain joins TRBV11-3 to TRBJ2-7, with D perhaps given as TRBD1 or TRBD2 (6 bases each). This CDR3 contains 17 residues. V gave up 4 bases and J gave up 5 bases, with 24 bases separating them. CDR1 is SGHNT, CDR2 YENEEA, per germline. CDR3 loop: CASSSGLRGVYLNEQYF. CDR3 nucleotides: TGTGCCAGCAGCTCGGGGCTTAGGGGGGTCTACCTGAACGAGCAGTACTTC.

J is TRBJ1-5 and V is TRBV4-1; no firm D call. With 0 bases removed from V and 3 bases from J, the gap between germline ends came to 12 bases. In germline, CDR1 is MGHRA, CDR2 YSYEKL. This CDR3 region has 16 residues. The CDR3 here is CASSQDPGGNNQPQHF. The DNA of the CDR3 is TGCGCCAGCAGCCAAGATCCGGGAGGGAACAATCAGCCCCAGCATTTT.

CDR3 protein: CASSLMGQGAKNEQFF. Here the CDR3 DNA reads TGTGCCAGCAGCTTAATGGGACAGGGGGCTAAAAATGAGCAGTTCTTC. The V gene is TRBV7-9, the J gene TRBJ2-1, with TRBD1 matching over 12 bases. The V segment lost 2 bases and the J segment 7 bases; nucleotides outside the gene matches: 6. Germline V gives CDR1 SEHNR, CDR2 FQNEAQ (reference sequence). The CDR3 has 16 amino acids.

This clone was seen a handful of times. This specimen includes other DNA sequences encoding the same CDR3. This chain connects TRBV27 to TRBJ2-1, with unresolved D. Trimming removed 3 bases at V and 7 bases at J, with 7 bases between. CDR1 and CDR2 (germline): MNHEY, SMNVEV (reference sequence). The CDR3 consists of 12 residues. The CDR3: CASSFGTNEQFF. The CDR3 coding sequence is TGTGCCAGCAGTTTCGGCACTAATGAGCAGTTCTTC.

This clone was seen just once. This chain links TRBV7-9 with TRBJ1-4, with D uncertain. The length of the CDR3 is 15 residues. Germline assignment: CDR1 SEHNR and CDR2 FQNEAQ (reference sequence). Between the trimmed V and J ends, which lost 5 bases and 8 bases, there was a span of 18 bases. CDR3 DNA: TGTGCCAGCAGCCAGGAAGAGCAGTGGCTGGAAAAACTGTTTTTT. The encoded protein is CASSQEEQWLEKLFF.

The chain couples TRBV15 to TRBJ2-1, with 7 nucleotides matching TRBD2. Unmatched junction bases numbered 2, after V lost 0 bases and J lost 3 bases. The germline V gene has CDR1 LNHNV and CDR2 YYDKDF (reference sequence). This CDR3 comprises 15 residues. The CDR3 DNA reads TGTGCCACCAGCAGAGAGGCGGGGGACTACAATGAGCAGTTCTTC. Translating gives CATSREAGDYNEQFF.

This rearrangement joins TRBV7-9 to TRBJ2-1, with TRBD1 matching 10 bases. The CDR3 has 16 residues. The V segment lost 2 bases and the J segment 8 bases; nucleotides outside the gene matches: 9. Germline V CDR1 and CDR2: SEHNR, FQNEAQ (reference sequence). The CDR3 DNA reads TGTGCCAGCAGCTTATCTGGGGGACAGGGGATCGATGAGCAGTTCTTC. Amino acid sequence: CASSLSGGQGIDEQFF.

CDR3 coding DNA: TGTGCCAGCACTCTCCGGGGTACTTTTGATCAGCCCCAGCATTTT. Its translation is CASTLRGTFDQPQHF. The chain employs TRBV28 and TRBJ1-5; D is uncertain. Germline CDR1 reads MDHEN; CDR2 reads SYDVKM. The length of the CDR3 is 15 residues. Trimming left V 7 bases short and J 5 bases short, with 18 bases between.

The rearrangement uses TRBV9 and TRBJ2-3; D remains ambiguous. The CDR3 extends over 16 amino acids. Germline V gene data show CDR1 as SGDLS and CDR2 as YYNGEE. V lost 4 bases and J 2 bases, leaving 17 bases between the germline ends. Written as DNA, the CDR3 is TGTGCCAGCAGCCCGCGGACGGTCGCGGACACAGATACGCAGTATTTT. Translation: CASSPRTVADTDTQYF.

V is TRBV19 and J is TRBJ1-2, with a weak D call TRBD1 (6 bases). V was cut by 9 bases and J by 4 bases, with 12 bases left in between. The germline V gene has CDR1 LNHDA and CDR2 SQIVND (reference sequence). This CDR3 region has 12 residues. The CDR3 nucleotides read TGTGCCAGCTTCTGGACAGCCTATGGCTACACCTTC. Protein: CASFWTAYGYTF.

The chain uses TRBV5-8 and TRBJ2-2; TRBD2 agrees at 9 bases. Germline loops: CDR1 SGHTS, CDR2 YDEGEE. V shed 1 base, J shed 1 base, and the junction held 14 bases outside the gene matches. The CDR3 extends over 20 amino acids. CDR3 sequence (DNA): TGTGCCAGCAGCTTGCGATTTTATTTACTAGCGGGTGAGAACACCGGGGAGCTGTTTTTT. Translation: CASSLRFYLLAGENTGELFF.

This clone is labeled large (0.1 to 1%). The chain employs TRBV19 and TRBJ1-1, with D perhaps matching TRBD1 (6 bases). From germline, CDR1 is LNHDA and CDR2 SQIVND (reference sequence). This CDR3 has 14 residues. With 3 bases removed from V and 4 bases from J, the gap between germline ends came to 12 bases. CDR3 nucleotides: TGTGCCAGTAGTATGCCGCAGGGGTCCACTGAAGCTTTCTTT. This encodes CASSMPQGSTEAFF.

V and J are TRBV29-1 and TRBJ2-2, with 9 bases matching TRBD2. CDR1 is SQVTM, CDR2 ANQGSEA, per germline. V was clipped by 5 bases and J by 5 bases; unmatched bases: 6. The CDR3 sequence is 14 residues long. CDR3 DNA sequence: TGCAGCGTTCGAATTAGCGGGAGTACCGGGGAGCTGTTTTTT. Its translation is CSVRISGSTGELFF.

CDR3 amino acids: CASSDDRSNNEQFF. In DNA form, the CDR3 reads TGTGCCAGCAGTGATGATCGGAGTAACAATGAGCAGTTCTTC. This sequence joins TRBV2 and TRBJ2-1; D unclear. V lost 3 bases and J lost 5, with 11 bases in between. The length of the CDR3 is 14 residues. Germline CDR1 and CDR2: SNHLY and FYNNEI.

This chain's CDR3 is CASSLEDSQGFGTRDYEQYF. The CDR3 DNA reads as TGTGCCAGCAGCTTAGAGGATTCGCAGGGGTTTGGTACGAGGGACTACGAGCAGTACTTC. The chain couples TRBV11-2 to TRBJ2-7, with D tentatively TRBD1 (6 bases). Trimming stripped 0 bases from V and 3 bases from J, with 27 bases between. The CDR3 extends over 20 amino acids. Germline CDR1 SGHAT, CDR2 FQNNGV.

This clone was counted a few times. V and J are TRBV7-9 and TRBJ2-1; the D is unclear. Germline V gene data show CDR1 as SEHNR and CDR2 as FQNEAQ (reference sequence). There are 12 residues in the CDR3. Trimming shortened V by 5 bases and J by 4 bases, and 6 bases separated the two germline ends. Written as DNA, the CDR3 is TGTGCCAGCAGCCAGTTATACAATGAGCAGTTCTTC. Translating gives CASSQLYNEQFF. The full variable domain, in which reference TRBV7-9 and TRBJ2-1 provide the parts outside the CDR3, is DTGVSQNPRHKITKRGQNVTFRCDPISEHNRLYWYRQTLGQGPEFLTYFQNEAQLEKSRLLSDRFSAERPKGSFSTLEIQRTEQGDSAMYLCASSQLYNEQFFGPGTRLTVL.

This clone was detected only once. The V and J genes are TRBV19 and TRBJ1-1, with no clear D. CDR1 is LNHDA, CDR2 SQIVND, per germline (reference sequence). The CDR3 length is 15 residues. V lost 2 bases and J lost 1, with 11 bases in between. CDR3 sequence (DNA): TGTGCCAGTAGTATAAGCACGGGTTCGAACACTGAAGCTTTCTTT. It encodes CASSISTGSNTEAFF.

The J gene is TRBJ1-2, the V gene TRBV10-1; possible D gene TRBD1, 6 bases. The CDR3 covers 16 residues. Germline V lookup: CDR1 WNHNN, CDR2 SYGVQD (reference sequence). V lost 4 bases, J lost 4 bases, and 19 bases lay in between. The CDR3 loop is CASSASGTNVGYGYTF. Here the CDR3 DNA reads TGCGCCAGCAGTGCCTCCGGGACAAACGTTGGCTATGGCTACACCTTC.

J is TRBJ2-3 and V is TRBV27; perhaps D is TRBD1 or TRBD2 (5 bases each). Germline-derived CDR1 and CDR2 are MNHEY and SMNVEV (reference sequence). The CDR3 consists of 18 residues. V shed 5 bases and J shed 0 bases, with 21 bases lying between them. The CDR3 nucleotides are TGTGCCAGCAGTCCCCGGGGAGACAGCCAGAGGAGCACAGATACGCAGTATTTT. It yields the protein CASSPRGDSQRSTDTQYF.

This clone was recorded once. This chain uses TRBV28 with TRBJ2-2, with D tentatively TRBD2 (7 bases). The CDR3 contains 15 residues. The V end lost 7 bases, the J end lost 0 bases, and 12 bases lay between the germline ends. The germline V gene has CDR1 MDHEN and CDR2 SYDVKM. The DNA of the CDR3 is TGTGCCAGCACGGGGGGCCCCTCGAACACCGGGGAGCTGTTTTTT. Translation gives CASTGGPSNTGELFF.

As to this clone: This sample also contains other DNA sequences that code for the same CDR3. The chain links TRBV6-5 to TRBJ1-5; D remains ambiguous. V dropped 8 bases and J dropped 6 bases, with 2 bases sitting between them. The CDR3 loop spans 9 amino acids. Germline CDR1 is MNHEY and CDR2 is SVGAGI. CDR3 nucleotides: TGTGCCAGCGGTCAGCCCCAGCATTTT. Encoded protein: CASGQPQHF.

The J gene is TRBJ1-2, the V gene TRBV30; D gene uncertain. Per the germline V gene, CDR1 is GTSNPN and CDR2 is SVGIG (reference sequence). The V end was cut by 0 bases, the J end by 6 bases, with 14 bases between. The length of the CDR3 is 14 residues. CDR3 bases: TGTGCCTGGAGTGTAGATTGGGGTGTGGATGGCTACACCTTC. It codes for CAWSVDWGVDGYTF. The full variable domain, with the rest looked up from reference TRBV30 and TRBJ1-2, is SQTIHQWPATLVQPVGSPLSLECTVEGTSNPNLYWYRQAAGRGLQLLFYSVGIGQISSEVPQNLSASRPQDRQFILSSKKLLLSDSGFYLCAWSVDWGVDGYTFGSGTRLTVV.

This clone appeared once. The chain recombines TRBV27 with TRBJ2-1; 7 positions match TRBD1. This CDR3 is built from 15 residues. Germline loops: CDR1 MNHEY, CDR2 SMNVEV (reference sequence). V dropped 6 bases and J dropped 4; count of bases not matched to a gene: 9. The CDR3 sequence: CASSLQQGSYNEQFF. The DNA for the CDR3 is TGTGCCAGCAGCTTACAACAGGGGTCATACAATGAGCAGTTCTTC.